This T cell receptor (beta chain) was captured in a study of cytomegalovirus exposure and HLA in healthy donors. Primers included in the PCR were 60 Vbeta and 13 Jbeta primers. The repertoire was sequenced with immunoSEQ multiplex PCR; TCRdb's copy has only in-frame clones and lacks some. The table lists roughly 160,000 clones, 80% to 90% of them singletons. The germline V gene encodes CDR1 SGDLS and CDR2 YYNGEE. V was cut by 4 bases and J by 3 bases, with 12 bases left in between. The CDR3 contains 14 residues. The source material was PBMCs. The rearrangement links TRBV9 to TRBJ2-3, with D perhaps TRBD2 (6 bases). This clonotype was obtained from a male donor in good health and CMV-seronegative. The CDR3 sequence: CASSFAGTTDTQYF. The CDR3 DNA reads as TGTGCCAGCAGCTTCGCCGGGACTACAGATACGCAGTATTTT.